This entry describes one T cell receptor (beta chain). This record belongs to a study of blood T cell repertoires in COVID-19. CDR1 is MGHRA, CDR2 YSYEKL, per germline. This CDR3 has 14 residues. Trimming removed 4 bases at V and 1 base at J, with 10 bases between. Sequencing was performed with immunoSEQ multiplex PCR; in TCRdb, only in-frame clones are kept and a portion is missing. The table includes approximately 500,000 clones, 85% to 90% detected once. The source is a woman aged 50 to 65 with COVID-19, enrolled during active disease. J is TRBJ1-2 and V is TRBV4-1; D is possibly TRBD1 (6 bases). Sequencing used peripheral blood. The DNA of the CDR3 is TGCGCCAGCAGCCCAGGGGCGGGTAACTATGGCTACACCTTC. This gives the protein CASSPGAGNYGYTF.